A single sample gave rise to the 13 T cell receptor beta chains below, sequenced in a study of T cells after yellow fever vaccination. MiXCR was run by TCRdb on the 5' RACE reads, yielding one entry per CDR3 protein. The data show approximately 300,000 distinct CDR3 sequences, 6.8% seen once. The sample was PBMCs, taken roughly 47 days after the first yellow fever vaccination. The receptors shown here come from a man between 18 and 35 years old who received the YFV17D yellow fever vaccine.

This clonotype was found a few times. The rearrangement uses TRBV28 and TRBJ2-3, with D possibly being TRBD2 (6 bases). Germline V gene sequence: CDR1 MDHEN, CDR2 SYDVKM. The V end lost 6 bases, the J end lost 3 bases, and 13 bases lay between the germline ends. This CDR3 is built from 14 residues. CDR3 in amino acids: CASRAGGITDTQYF. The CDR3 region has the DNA TGTGCCAGCAGGGCCGGGGGTATTACAGATACGCAGTATTTT.

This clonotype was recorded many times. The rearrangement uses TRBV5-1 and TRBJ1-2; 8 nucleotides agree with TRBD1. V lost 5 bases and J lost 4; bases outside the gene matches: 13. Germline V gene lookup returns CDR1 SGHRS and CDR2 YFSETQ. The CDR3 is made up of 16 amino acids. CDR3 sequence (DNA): TGCGCCAGCAGAAAGGGACAGGACCCGTCTAGCTATGGCTACACCTTC. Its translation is CASRKGQDPSSYGYTF.

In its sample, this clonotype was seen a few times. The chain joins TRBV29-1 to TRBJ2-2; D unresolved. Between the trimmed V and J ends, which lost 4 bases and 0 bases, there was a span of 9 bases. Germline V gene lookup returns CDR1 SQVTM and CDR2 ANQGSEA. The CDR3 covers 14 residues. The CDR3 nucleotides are TGCAGCGTTGGCCAGCCATCGAACACCGGGGAGCTGTTTTTT. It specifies CSVGQPSNTGELFF.

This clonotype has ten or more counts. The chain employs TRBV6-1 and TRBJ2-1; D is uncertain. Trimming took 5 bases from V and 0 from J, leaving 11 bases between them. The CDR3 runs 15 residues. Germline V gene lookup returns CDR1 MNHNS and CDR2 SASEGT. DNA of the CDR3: TGTGCCAGCAGTAAGGAGTTGAGCTCCTACAATGAGCAGTTCTTC. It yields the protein CASSKELSSYNEQFF.

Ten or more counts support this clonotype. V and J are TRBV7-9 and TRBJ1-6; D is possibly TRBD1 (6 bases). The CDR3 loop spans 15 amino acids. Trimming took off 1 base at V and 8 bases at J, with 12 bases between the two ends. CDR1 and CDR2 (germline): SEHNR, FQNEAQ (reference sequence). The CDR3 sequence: CASSLERRGHSPLHF. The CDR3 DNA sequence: TGTGCCAGCAGCTTAGAGCGCAGGGGTCATTCACCCCTCCACTTT.

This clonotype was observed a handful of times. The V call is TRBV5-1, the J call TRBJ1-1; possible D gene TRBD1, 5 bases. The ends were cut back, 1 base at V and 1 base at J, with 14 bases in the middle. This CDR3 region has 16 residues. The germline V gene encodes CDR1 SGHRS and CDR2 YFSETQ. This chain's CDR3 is CASSLPEGPRNTEAFF. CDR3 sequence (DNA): TGCGCCAGCAGCTTGCCGGAGGGGCCCCGGAACACTGAAGCTTTCTTT.

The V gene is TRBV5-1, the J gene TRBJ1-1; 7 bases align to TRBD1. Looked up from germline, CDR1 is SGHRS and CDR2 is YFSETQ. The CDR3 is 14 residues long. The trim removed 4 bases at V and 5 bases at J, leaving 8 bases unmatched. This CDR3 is CASSMTGTGTEAFF. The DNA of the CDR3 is TGCGCCAGCAGCATGACAGGGACGGGGACTGAAGCTTTCTTT.

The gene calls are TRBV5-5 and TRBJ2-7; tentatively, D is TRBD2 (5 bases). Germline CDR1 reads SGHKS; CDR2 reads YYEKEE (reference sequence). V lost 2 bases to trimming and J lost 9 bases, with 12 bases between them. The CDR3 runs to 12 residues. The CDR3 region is CASSFSIGVQYV. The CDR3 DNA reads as TGTGCCAGCAGCTTCTCGATCGGGGTGCAGTACGTC.

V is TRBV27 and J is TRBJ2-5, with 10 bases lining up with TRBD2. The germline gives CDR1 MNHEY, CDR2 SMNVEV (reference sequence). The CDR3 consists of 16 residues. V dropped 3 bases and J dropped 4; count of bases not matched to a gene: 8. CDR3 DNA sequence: TGTGCCAGCAGTTTCCAGCGGGGGGGAGTTTCAGAGACCCAGTACTTC. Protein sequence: CASSFQRGGVSETQYF.

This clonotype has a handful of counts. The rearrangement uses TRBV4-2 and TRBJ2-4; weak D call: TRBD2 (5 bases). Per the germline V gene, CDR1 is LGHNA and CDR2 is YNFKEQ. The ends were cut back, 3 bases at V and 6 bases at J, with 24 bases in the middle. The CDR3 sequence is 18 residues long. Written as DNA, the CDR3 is TGTGCCAGCAGCCATAGGGATTTGGACTGTTTTCCATTAAACATTCAGTACTTC. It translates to CASSHRDLDCFPLNIQYF.

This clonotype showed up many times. The CDR3: CASSSPSYEQYV. CDR3 DNA sequence: TGCGCCAGCAGCTCTCCTTCCTACGAGCAGTACGTC. The chain links TRBV5-1 to TRBJ2-7; D gene uncertain. There are 12 residues in the CDR3. Trimming stripped 3 bases from V and 1 base from J, with 5 bases between. Germline CDR1 SGHRS, CDR2 YFSETQ.

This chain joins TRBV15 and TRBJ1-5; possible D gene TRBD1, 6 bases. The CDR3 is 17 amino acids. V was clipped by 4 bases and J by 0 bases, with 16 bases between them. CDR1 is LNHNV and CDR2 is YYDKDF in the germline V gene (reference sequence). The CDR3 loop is CATSNRERYYSNQPQHF. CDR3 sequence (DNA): TGTGCCACCAGCAACAGGGAGAGATACTATAGCAATCAGCCCCAGCATTTT.

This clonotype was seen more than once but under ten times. In nucleotides, the CDR3 is TGCGCCAGCAGCCTCGCTAGCGTCGGCACAGATACGCAGTATTTT. Protein product: CASSLASVGTDTQYF. V gene TRBV5-1 combines with J gene TRBJ2-3; possibly TRBD2 for D (6 bases). This CDR3 region has 15 residues. The V and J ends lost 4 bases and 1 base respectively, with 13 bases between them. In germline, CDR1 is SGHRS, CDR2 YFSETQ.